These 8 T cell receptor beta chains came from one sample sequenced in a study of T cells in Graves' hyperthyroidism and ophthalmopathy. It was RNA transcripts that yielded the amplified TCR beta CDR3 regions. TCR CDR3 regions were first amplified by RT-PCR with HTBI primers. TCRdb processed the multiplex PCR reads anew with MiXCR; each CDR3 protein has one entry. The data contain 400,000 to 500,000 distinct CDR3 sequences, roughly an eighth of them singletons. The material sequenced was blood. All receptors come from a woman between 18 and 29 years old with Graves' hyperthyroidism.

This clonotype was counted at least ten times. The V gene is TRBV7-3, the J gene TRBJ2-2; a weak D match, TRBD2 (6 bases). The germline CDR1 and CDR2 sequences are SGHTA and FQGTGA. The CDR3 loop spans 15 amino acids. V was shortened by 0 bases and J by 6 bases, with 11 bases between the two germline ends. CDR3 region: CASSLTGGAPGELFF. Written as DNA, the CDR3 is TGTGCCAGCAGCTTAACGGGGGGAGCCCCCGGGGAGCTGTTTTTT.

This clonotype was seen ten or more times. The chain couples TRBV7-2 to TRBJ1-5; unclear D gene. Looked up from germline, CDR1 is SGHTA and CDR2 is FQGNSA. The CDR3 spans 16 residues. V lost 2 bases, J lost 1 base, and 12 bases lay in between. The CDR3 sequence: CASSLRIGGSNQPQHF. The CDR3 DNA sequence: TGTGCCAGCAGCTTAAGGATAGGAGGGAGCAATCAGCCCCAGCATTTT. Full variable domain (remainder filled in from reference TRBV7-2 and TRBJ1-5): GAGVSQSPSNKVTEKGKDVELRCDPISGHTALYWYRQSLGQGLEFLIYFQGNSAPDKSGLPSDRFSAERTGGSVSTLTIQRTQQEDSAVYLCASSLRIGGSNQPQHFGDGTRLSIL.

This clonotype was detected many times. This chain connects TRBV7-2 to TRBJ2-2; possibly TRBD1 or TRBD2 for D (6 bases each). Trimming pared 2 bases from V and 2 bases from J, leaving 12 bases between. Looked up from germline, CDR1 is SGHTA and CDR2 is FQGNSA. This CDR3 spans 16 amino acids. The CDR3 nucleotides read TGTGCCAGCAGCTTAATGGGCGGGACAAACACCGGGGAGCTGTTTTTT. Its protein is CASSLMGGTNTGELFF.

The CDR3 region is CASSLNSQPARYGYTF. The CDR3, as DNA: TGTGCCAGCAGCTTGAACAGCCAACCCGCCCGCTATGGCTACACCTTC. The chain joins TRBV5-5 to TRBJ1-2, with no clear D. The V gene lost 1 base and the J gene lost 4 bases, with 17 bases spanning the gap. This CDR3 has 16 amino acids. Germline loops: CDR1 SGHKS, CDR2 YYEKEE (reference sequence).

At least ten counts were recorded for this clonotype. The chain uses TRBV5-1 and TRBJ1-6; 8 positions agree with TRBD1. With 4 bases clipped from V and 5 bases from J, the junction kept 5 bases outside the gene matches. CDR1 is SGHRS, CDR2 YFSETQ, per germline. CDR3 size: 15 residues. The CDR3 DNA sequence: TGCGCCAGCAGCCTGACAGGGGTCGATAATTCACCCCTCCACTTT. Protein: CASSLTGVDNSPLHF.

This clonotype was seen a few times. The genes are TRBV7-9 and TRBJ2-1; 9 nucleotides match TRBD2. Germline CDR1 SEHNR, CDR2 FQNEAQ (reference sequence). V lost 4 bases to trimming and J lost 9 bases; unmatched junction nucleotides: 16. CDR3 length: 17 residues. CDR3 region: CASSSAILAGRRGEQFF. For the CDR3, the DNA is TGTGCCAGCAGCTCGGCGATCCTAGCGGGAAGGAGGGGTGAGCAGTTCTTC.

The CDR3 reads CSVSGDSYEQYV. CDR3 bases: TGCAGCGTGAGCGGGGATTCCTACGAGCAGTACGTC. The chain is built from TRBV29-1 and TRBJ2-7; 7 bases match TRBD2. CDR1 is SQVTM, CDR2 ANQGSEA, per germline. With V trimmed by 6 bases and J by 1 base, 3 bases remained unmatched. The length of the CDR3 is 12 residues.

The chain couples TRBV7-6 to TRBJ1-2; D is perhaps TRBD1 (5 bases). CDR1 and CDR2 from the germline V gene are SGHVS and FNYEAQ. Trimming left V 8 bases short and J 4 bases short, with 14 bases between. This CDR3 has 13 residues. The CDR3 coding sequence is TGTGCCAGCCGGGGGGGGTTAGGCTATGGCTACACCTTC. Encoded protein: CASRGGLGYGYTF.